The TCR beta chain under discussion was sequenced for a study of response to subunit inactivated influenza vaccine. Study-level results: That few new T cells are recruited by each seasonal influenza vaccination was the authors' suggestion.

TCRdb re-called the RT-PCR reads with MiXCR, one entry per CDR3 protein. This repertoire shows 550,000 to 650,000 distinct CDR3 sequences, about 12% found once; its top ten account for roughly 10%. The ends lost 6 bases at V and 8 bases at J; junction bases unmatched: 8. CDR3 size: 13 residues. Germline values: CDR1 ENHRY, CDR2 SYGVKD. Ten or more counts support this clonotype. Its cognate antigen is unknown. The chain employs TRBV10-3 and TRBJ1-2; 8 bases map to TRBD1. The origin of this receptor is a man in his forties or fifties who received an inactivated influenza vaccine. The sequences come from PBMCs from blood, collected on the day of vaccination. This CDR3 is CAIRETGENGYTF. Here the CDR3 DNA reads TGTGCCATCAGGGAGACAGGGGAAAACGGCTACACCTTC.